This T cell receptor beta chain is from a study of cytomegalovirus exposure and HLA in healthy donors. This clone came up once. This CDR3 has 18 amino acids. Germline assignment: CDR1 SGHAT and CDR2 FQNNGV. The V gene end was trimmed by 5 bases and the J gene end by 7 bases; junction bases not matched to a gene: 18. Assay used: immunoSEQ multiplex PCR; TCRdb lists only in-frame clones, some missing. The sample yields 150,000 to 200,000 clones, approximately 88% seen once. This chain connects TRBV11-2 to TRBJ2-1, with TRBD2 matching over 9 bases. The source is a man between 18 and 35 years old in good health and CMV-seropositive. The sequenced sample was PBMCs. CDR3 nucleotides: TGTGCCAGCAGCCCACTGGGGGGGCTAGCGGGGATCAGGAATGAGCAGTTCTTC. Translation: CASSPLGGLAGIRNEQFF.